Sequencing of this TCR beta chain was carried out in a study of blood T cell repertoires in COVID-19. CDR3 length: 19 residues. CDR1 and CDR2 from the germline V gene are MDHEN and SYDVKM. J lost 3 bases, V lost 3 bases, and 18 bases had no gene match. Participant-reported clinical history was the basis for cohort assignment. Measured with immunoSEQ multiplex PCR; TCRdb has only the in-frame clones, and not every one. The sample includes some 180,000 clones, 65% to 90% of them seen just once. The V and J genes are TRBV28 and TRBJ2-3; 7 bases are shared with TRBD2. The receptor comes from an older woman with acute COVID-19. The specimen was PBMCs or T cells enriched from blood (not recorded which). CDR3 nucleotides: TGTGCCAGCAGTTTTCTTCCTGGGGGGGGGTCCTTCTCGACAGATACGCAGTATTTT. This gives the protein CASSFLPGGGSFSTDTQYF.